This is a list of T cell receptor beta chains from one sample in a study of vaccination and CD4 T cells after COVID-19. TCRdb independently ran MiXCR on the PCR reads; one entry per CDR3 protein. This repertoire shows 15,000 to 20,000 distinct CDR3 sequences, roughly 64% found once; its top ten account for roughly 1.1%. The sample was CD4+ T cells from blood, taken after SARS-CoV-2 vaccination. Every receptor here comes from a human donor who had recovered from COVID-19. CDR3s include the opening cysteine and the closing phenylalanine or tryptophan. The order of the fields is CDR3 DNA, CDR3 protein, D gene, V gene, clone size, J gene. D genes are given only for firm matches. Rows may omit the clone size; those that give it use once, few, many or a size class.

CDR3 DNA: TGTGCCAGCTCATCTAGCGGGAGGTCAGACATTCAGTACTTC
CDR3 protein: CASSSSGRSDIQYF
D gene: TRBD2
V gene: TRBV18
clone size: .
J gene: TRBJ2-4

CDR3 DNA: TGCAGTGCTAGAGGTTTGTCCAGTTCCTACAATGAGCAGTTCTTC
CDR3 protein: CSARGLSSSYNEQFF
D gene: .
V gene: TRBV20-1
clone size: few
J gene: TRBJ2-1

CDR3 DNA: TGTGCCAGCAGTCCCTGGACAGGCTCCTACGAGCAGTACTTC
CDR3 protein: CASSPWTGSYEQYF
D gene: TRBD1
V gene: TRBV12-3/TRBV12-4
clone size: .
J gene: TRBJ2-7

CDR3 DNA: TGTGCCAGCATTCGCTCCGGGACTAGCGGGAACGAGCAGTACTTC
CDR3 protein: CASIRSGTSGNEQYF
D gene: TRBD2
V gene: TRBV6-2/TRBV6-3
clone size: .
J gene: TRBJ2-7

CDR3 DNA: TGTGCCAGCAGTGAAGCTGAATTCAACTATGGCTACACCTTC
CDR3 protein: CASSEAEFNYGYTF
D gene: .
V gene: TRBV6-1
clone size: .
J gene: TRBJ1-2

CDR3 DNA: TGTGCCTGGAGTGGCGGGACAGGGTATGGCTACACCTTC
CDR3 protein: CAWSGGTGYGYTF
D gene: TRBD1
V gene: TRBV30
clone size: .
J gene: TRBJ1-2

CDR3 DNA: TGTGCCATCAGTGAGCCCTACTACAATGAGCAGTTCTTC
CDR3 protein: CAISEPYYNEQFF
D gene: .
V gene: TRBV10-3
clone size: .
J gene: TRBJ2-1

CDR3 DNA: TGTGCCAGCAGCTTGGCGTGGACCGAATATGGCTACACCTTC
CDR3 protein: CASSLAWTEYGYTF
D gene: .
V gene: TRBV5-4
clone size: few
J gene: TRBJ1-2

CDR3 DNA: TGCAGTGTGGATCGAGGCGGGAGAGGGGATGAGCAGTTCTTC
CDR3 protein: CSVDRGGRGDEQFF
D gene: TRBD2
V gene: TRBV20-1
clone size: .
J gene: TRBJ2-1

CDR3 DNA: TGTGCCACCAGCAGAGGGACTACCGACCAAGAGACCCAGTACTTC
CDR3 protein: CATSRGTTDQETQYF
D gene: .
V gene: TRBV15
clone size: few
J gene: TRBJ2-5

CDR3 DNA: TGTGCCAGCAGGGGTGGACGGAAGCTAGCCAAAAACATTCAGTACTTC
CDR3 protein: CASRGGRKLAKNIQYF
D gene: .
V gene: TRBV12-3/TRBV12-4
clone size: once
J gene: TRBJ2-4

CDR3 DNA: TGCAGTGCTAGAGTGATTGGCCTGCCTAATTCACCCCTCCACTTT
CDR3 protein: CSARVIGLPNSPLHF
D gene: .
V gene: TRBV20-1
clone size: .
J gene: TRBJ1-6

CDR3 DNA: TGTGCCAGCAGTGAACAAGCGACAGGGGTCGAGCAGTACTTC
CDR3 protein: CASSEQATGVEQYF
D gene: TRBD1
V gene: TRBV6-1
clone size: .
J gene: TRBJ2-7

CDR3 DNA: TGTGCCAGCAGCCAAGGACCTCTTTACGAGCAGTACTTC
CDR3 protein: CASSQGPLYEQYF
D gene: .
V gene: TRBV11-3
clone size: .
J gene: TRBJ2-7

CDR3 DNA: TGTGCCGGCTCCCCCGAGGGAGGTGAGCCCCAGCATTTT
CDR3 protein: CAGSPEGGEPQHF
D gene: .
V gene: TRBV19
clone size: .
J gene: TRBJ1-5